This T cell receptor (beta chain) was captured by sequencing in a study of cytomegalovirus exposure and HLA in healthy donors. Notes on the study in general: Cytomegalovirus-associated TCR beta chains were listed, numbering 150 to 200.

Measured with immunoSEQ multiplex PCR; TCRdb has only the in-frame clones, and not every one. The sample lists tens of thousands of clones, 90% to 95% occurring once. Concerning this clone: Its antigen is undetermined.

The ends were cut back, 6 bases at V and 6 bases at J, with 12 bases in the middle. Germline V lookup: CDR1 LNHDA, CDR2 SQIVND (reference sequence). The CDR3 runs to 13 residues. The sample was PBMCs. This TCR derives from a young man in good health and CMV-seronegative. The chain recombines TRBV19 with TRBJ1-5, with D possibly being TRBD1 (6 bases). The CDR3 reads CASSGDMSQPQHF. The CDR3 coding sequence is TGTGCCAGTAGCGGGGACATGAGTCAGCCCCAGCATTTT.